Listed below are T cell receptor beta chains from one sample, sequenced in a study of shared clonotypes between healthy human individuals. Libraries were prepared by immunoSEQ multiplex PCR; TCRdb keeps only in-frame clonotypes and omits some of them. The profile shows over a million clones, around 97% of them singletons. Sequencing used naive CD4+ T cells sorted from blood. These receptor sequences come from a man aged 25-45 years in good health. Both conserved end residues are part of each CDR3. A D gene is named only where the DNA matches it firmly. The size of a clone is reported for some rows only, either as once, few or many, or as a class for expanded clones.

>TRBJ2-5|-|TRBV6-5|-
CASSTVPGLGETQYF
TGTGCCAGCAGTACGGTCCCGGGGCTCGGGGAGACCCAGTACTTC
>TRBJ1-5|-|TRBV11-2|-
CASSPRGGWQPQHF
TGTGCCAGCAGTCCTCGGGGTGGATGGCAGCCCCAGCATTTT
>TRBJ2-3|TRBD2|TRBV2|-
CASHPSGIYTDTQYF
TGTGCCAGCCACCCTAGCGGGATTTACACAGATACGCAGTATTTT
>TRBJ2-7|TRBD1|TRBV10-3|-
CAISPDRDGHEQYF
TGTGCCATCAGCCCTGACAGGGACGGCCACGAGCAGTACTTC
>TRBJ1-1|-|TRBV5-1|-
CASSREMNTEAFF
TGCGCCAGCAGCCGGGAGATGAACACTGAAGCTTTCTTT
>TRBJ1-4|-|TRBV9|once
CASSLGTEKLFF
TGTGCCAGCAGCCTCGGGACGGAAAAACTGTTTTTT
>TRBJ1-2|-|TRBV11-2|-
CASSLIWASPLNGYTF
TGTGCCAGCAGCTTAATTTGGGCCTCTCCACTTAATGGCTACACCTTC
>TRBJ2-5|-|TRBV7-6|-
CASSLVFGGAGFISETQYF
TGTGCCAGCAGCTTAGTATTCGGGGGTGCAGGGTTCATATCGGAGACCCAGTACTTC
>TRBJ2-1|TRBD2|TRBV5-1|-
CASIQREGYGEQFF
TGCGCCAGCATCCAGCGGGAGGGTTATGGCGAGCAGTTCTTC
>TRBJ1-2|-|TRBV19|once
CASSISQGYGYTF
TGTGCCAGTAGTATTTCACAGGGCTATGGCTACACCTTC
>TRBJ1-2|-|TRBV7-9|-
CASSLAAGNGYTF
TGTGCCAGCAGCTTAGCGGCGGGGAATGGCTACACCTTC
>TRBJ2-5|-|TRBV2|-
CASSVREETQYF
TGTGCCAGCAGTGTACGGGAAGAGACCCAGTACTTC
>TRBJ1-1|TRBD1|TRBV29-1|-
CSVKDRETEAFF
TGCAGCGTAAAGGACAGGGAAACTGAAGCTTTCTTT
>TRBJ2-7|-|TRBV5-4|-
CASSLDQNTYEQYF
TGTGCCAGCAGCTTGGACCAAAACACCTACGAGCAGTACTTC
>TRBJ2-3|-|TRBV4-1|-
CASSQGLALSTDTQYF
TGCGCCAGCAGCCAAGGTCTAGCGCTTAGCACAGATACGCAGTATTTT
>TRBJ2-1|TRBD2|TRBV28|-
CASSSLGTSRNNEQFF
TGTGCCAGCAGTTCCTTAGGGACTAGCCGCAACAATGAGCAGTTCTTC
>TRBJ2-7|-|TRBV7-2|-
CASSFGGVYEQYF
TGTGCCAGCAGCTTCGGCGGGGTTTACGAGCAGTACTTC
>TRBJ2-3|TRBD1|TRBV27|once
CASSFPSATGTGPYTQYF
TGTGCCAGCAGTTTCCCGTCTGCCACCGGGACAGGGCCTTATACGCAGTATTTT
>TRBJ1-2|-|TRBV28|-
CASSLNSGGTTYGYTF
TGTGCCAGCAGTTTGAATTCGGGTGGGACAACTTATGGCTACACCTTC
>TRBJ2-1|TRBD2|TRBV5-6|-
CARGLAGSNNEQFF
TGTGCCAGGGGACTAGCGGGCTCCAACAATGAGCAGTTCTTC
>TRBJ2-3|-|TRBV9|once
CASSPPWQGTPDTQYF
TGTGCCAGCAGCCCACCCTGGCAGGGGACGCCAGATACGCAGTATTTT
>TRBJ2-7|TRBD1|TRBV6-1|-
CASSIRDSVYEQYF
TGTGCCAGCAGTATAAGGGACAGTGTCTACGAGCAGTACTTC
>TRBJ1-1|TRBD1|TRBV18|once
CASSPWTGVVGAEAFF
TGTGCCAGCTCACCCTGGACAGGGGTTGTTGGAGCTGAAGCTTTCTTT
>TRBJ1-1|TRBD1|TRBV6-1|-
CASSERDSPNTEAFF
TGTGCCAGCAGTGAAAGGGACAGCCCGAACACTGAAGCTTTCTTT
>TRBJ2-7|TRBD2|TRBV7-7|-
CASSIGGPGGAPYEQYF
TGTGCCAGCAGCATCGGAGGGCCGGGAGGCGCCCCCTACGAGCAGTACTTC
>TRBJ1-5|-|TRBV7-6|-
CASSPGAGAAQHF
TGTGCCAGCAGCCCGGGGGCTGGGGCTGCCCAGCATTTT
>TRBJ2-7|TRBD2|TRBV4-1|-
CASSQDPDASGRGVEQYF
TGCGCCAGCAGCCAAGATCCGGACGCTAGCGGGAGGGGGGTCGAGCAGTACTTC
>TRBJ2-1|-|TRBV11-2|-
CASSLAIHEQFF
TGTGCCAGCAGCTTAGCGATCCATGAGCAGTTCTTC
>TRBJ1-5|TRBD1|TRBV19|-
CASRDRGPSNQPQHF
TGTGCCAGTAGGGACAGGGGGCCGAGCAATCAGCCCCAGCATTTT
>TRBJ2-5|-|TRBV7-6|-
CASSSSFGRQETQYF
TGTGCCAGCAGCTCTTCGTTCGGGAGACAAGAGACCCAGTACTTC
>TRBJ1-5|-|TRBV28|-
CASWGAGSLNQPQHF
TGTGCCAGCTGGGGGGCGGGGTCCCTGAATCAGCCCCAGCATTTT
>TRBJ2-6|TRBD1|TRBV9|-
CASSVYPPSTGTGANVLTF
TGTGCCAGCAGCGTATATCCCCCGTCGACAGGGACTGGGGCCAACGTCCTGACTTTC
>TRBJ1-2|-|TRBV5-1|-
CASSLGSASNGYTF
TGCGCCAGCAGCTTGGGCTCGGCGTCAAATGGCTACACCTTC
>TRBJ1-2|-|TRBV5-1|-
CASSLAPLNYGYTF
TGCGCCAGCAGCTTGGCCCCGCTGAACTATGGCTACACCTTC
>TRBJ2-5|TRBD1|TRBV5-1|few
CASSHGQGGETQYF
TGCGCCAGCAGCCACGGACAGGGGGGAGAGACCCAGTACTTC
>TRBJ2-1|-|TRBV19|-
CASSVLQGRALENEQFF
TGTGCCAGTAGTGTCCTACAGGGAAGGGCCCTGGAGAATGAGCAGTTCTTC
>TRBJ2-7|-|TRBV10-1|-
CARGGQYF
TGCGCTAGGGGGGGGCAGTACTTC
>TRBJ2-7|TRBD2|TRBV7-9|-
CASSPRGGRAYEQYF
TGTGCCAGCAGCCCGCGGGGCGGGAGGGCTTACGAGCAGTACTTC
>TRBJ2-7|TRBD1|TRBV10-3|-
CAISADRDGAEQYF
TGTGCCATCAGTGCTGACAGGGACGGGGCCGAGCAGTACTTC
>TRBJ2-2|-|TRBV19|-
CASNQAGGELFF
TGTGCCAGTAATCAGGCGGGCGGGGAGCTGTTTTTT
>TRBJ1-5|-|TRBV28|few
CAIRTSSQPQHF
TGTGCCATCAGGACATCGAGTCAGCCCCAGCATTTT
>TRBJ1-5|-|TRBV6-1|-
CASSEAFRQAPQPQHF
TGTGCCAGCAGTGAAGCTTTCCGACAGGCTCCTCAGCCCCAGCATTTT
>TRBJ2-1|-|TRBV30|-
CAWSLTRARNEQFF
TGTGCCTGGAGTTTGACGAGGGCAAGGAATGAGCAGTTCTTC
>TRBJ1-5|-|TRBV28|once
CASSFRGGRGNQPQHF
TGTGCCAGCAGTTTTCGGGGGGGTCGGGGCAATCAGCCCCAGCATTTT
>TRBJ2-5|-|TRBV4-1|-
CASSQEWRLEETQYF
TGCGCCAGCAGCCAAGAATGGCGACTTGAAGAGACCCAGTACTTC
>TRBJ2-1|-|TRBV5-1|-
CASSLAAGPYNEQFF
TGCGCCAGCAGCTTGGCCGCGGGCCCCTACAATGAGCAGTTCTTC
>TRBJ2-1|-|TRBV30|-
CAWGGYALNEQFF
TGTGCCTGGGGGGGCTACGCACTCAATGAGCAGTTCTTC
>TRBJ2-3|-|TRBV9|-
CASSVGSQGTDTQYF
TGTGCCAGCAGCGTTGGTTCACAGGGCACAGATACGCAGTATTTT
>TRBJ1-1|-|TRBV29-1|few
CSVRDNPMNTEAFF
TGCAGCGTAAGGGACAATCCGATGAACACTGAAGCTTTCTTT
>TRBJ2-7|TRBD2|TRBV4-1|-
CASSQTSGRASFLYEQYF
TGCGCCAGCAGCCAGACTAGCGGGAGGGCCTCATTTCTCTACGAGCAGTACTTC
>TRBJ2-1|TRBD2|TRBV9|-
CASSGSGRGYYNEQFF
TGTGCCAGCAGCGGTAGCGGGAGGGGTTACTACAATGAGCAGTTCTTC
>TRBJ2-2|-|TRBV5-5|-
CASSLLGGARTGELFF
TGTGCCAGCAGCTTGTTGGGGGGCGCCCGGACCGGGGAGCTGTTTTTT
>TRBJ1-5|TRBD1|TRBV6-5|-
CASSIQGPFQPQHF
TGTGCCAGCAGCATACAGGGGCCATTTCAGCCCCAGCATTTT
>TRBJ2-7|TRBD1|TRBV29-1|once
CSVFDRGSGYEQYF
TGCAGCGTTTTTGACAGGGGTTCGGGGTACGAGCAGTACTTC